Shown below are 15 T cell receptor beta chains from a single sample sequenced in a study of early T cells in non-severe SARS-CoV-2 infection. A single record per CDR3 protein comes from TCRdb applying MiXCR to the 5' RACE reads. Of fewer than 120,000 distinct CDR3 sequences detected, over 10% appear once; the ten largest clones hold approximately 4%. Source: whole blood, taken at baseline. The receptors originated from an adult who was a healthcare worker with PCR-confirmed SARS-CoV-2 infection or an uninfected control (not recorded which).

Only a few counts were recorded for this clonotype. CDR3 bases: TGTGCCAGCAGCGTACACTCGGGCGGGTCTGGGGAGCAGTACTTC. This sequence encodes CASSVHSGGSGEQYF. This rearrangement joins TRBV7-3 to TRBJ2-7, with D possibly being TRBD2 (5 bases). This CDR3 region has 15 residues. V lost 5 bases and J 7 bases, leaving 21 bases between the germline ends. Germline V gene data show CDR1 as SGHTA and CDR2 as FQGTGA.

This clonotype was seen a handful of times. The chain uses TRBV30 and TRBJ2-1; the D gene is possibly TRBD2 (6 bases). Per germline, CDR1 GTSNPN and CDR2 SVGIG (reference sequence). V shed 1 base and J shed 11 bases, with 15 bases lying between them. The length of the CDR3 is 13 residues. CDR3 residues: CAWSGGASVKQFF. The CDR3 DNA sequence: TGTGCCTGGAGTGGTGGGGCTAGCGTGAAGCAGTTCTTC. Full variable domain (missing parts from reference TRBV30 and TRBJ2-1): SQTIHQWPATLVQPVGSPLSLECTVEGTSNPNLYWYRQAAGRGLQLLFYSVGIGQISSEVPQNLSASRPQDRQFILSSKKLLLSDSGFYLCAWSGGASVKQFFGPGTRLTVL.

J is TRBJ1-5 and V is TRBV28; D not resolved. The CDR3 length is 14 residues. Per germline, CDR1 MDHEN and CDR2 SYDVKM. V lost 5 bases and J 1 base, leaving 9 bases between the germline ends. In nucleotides, the CDR3 is TGTGCCAGCAGTCCTACGGCCAGCAATCAGCCCCAGCATTTT. Its translation is CASSPTASNQPQHF.

The chain recombines TRBV20-1 with TRBJ2-7; D perhaps matches TRBD2 (7 bases). Germline loops: CDR1 DFQATT, CDR2 SNEGSKA (reference sequence). This CDR3 is 13 amino acids long. Trimming took 7 bases from V and 4 from J, leaving 17 bases between them. CDR3 DNA: TGCAGTGTCACCGGCGGGGGCGCGTACGAGCAGTACTTC. Protein sequence: CSVTGGGAYEQYF.

This clonotype was counted only a few times. The chain combines TRBV20-1 with TRBJ2-1; D possibly corresponds to TRBD2 (6 bases). V shed 1 base and J shed 9 bases, with 19 bases lying between them. The germline gives CDR1 DFQATT, CDR2 SNEGSKA (reference sequence). CDR3 length: 15 residues. CDR3 nucleotides: TGCAGTGCTAGAGGCGGGACTCGGGGTAAGAGTGAGCAGTTCTTC. It translates to CSARGGTRGKSEQFF.

This clonotype has just a few counts. The V and J genes are TRBV12-3 or TRBV12-4 and TRBJ1-4; maybe TRBD1 (5 bases). The CDR3 runs to 14 residues. Trimming cost V 3 bases and J 4 bases, with 9 bases left between them. In DNA, the CDR3 is TGTGCCAGCAGTTTTGGGGCCGATAATGAAAAACTGTTTTTT. This codes for CASSFGADNEKLFF.

The chain employs TRBV6-6 and TRBJ1-2; 7 nucleotides align to TRBD1. V shed 4 bases and J 3 bases; nucleotides not matched to a gene: 8. Germline CDR1 and CDR2: MNHNY and SVGAGI (reference sequence). The CDR3 spans 15 residues. The CDR3 region is CASSSTGAWDYGYTF. In DNA form, the CDR3 reads TGTGCCAGCAGTTCCACAGGGGCGTGGGACTATGGCTACACCTTC.

This clonotype has a count of ten or more. The chain is built from TRBV5-1 and TRBJ1-4, with D perhaps matching TRBD1 (5 bases). Looked up from germline, CDR1 is SGHRS and CDR2 is YFSETQ. Trimming left V 2 bases short and J 4 bases short, with 9 bases between. This CDR3 has 14 amino acids. The CDR3 sequence: CASSFQGFNEKLFF. CDR3 sequence (DNA): TGCGCCAGCAGCTTTCAGGGTTTTAATGAAAAACTGTTTTTT.

The chain combines TRBV5-1 with TRBJ2-7, with 9 positions matching TRBD2. The CDR3 runs to 16 residues. V dropped 4 bases and J dropped 0; count of bases not matched to a gene: 8. CDR1 is SGHRS and CDR2 is YFSETQ in the germline V gene. The CDR3 protein is CASSRTGTSSSYEQYF. Here the CDR3 DNA reads TGCGCCAGCAGCAGGACTGGGACTAGCAGCTCCTACGAGCAGTACTTC.

There are many counts of this clonotype. The V call is TRBV20-1, the J call TRBJ1-1; D is unresolved. Germline loops: CDR1 DFQATT, CDR2 SNEGSKA (reference sequence). This CDR3 comprises 14 residues. V lost 0 bases and J 1 base, leaving 9 bases between the germline ends. As DNA, the CDR3 is TGCAGTGCTAGAGATCGCAGACCGAACACTGAAGCTTTCTTT. This translates into CSARDRRPNTEAFF.

This clonotype was observed a handful of times. The chain is built from TRBV7-9 and TRBJ2-3, with 7 bases matching TRBD1. Germline CDR1 and CDR2: SEHNR and FQNEAQ (reference sequence). Losses at the gene ends were 6 bases for V and 2 bases for J; bases not matched to a gene: 8. The CDR3 runs 15 residues. The CDR3 here is CASSQKGAATDTQYF. CDR3 sequence (DNA): TGTGCCAGCAGTCAAAAGGGGGCAGCCACAGATACGCAGTATTTT.

This clonotype was counted a few times. This chain uses TRBV7-9 with TRBJ2-1, with D hard to call. Germline-derived CDR1 and CDR2 are SEHNR and FQNEAQ (reference sequence). Trimming stripped 5 bases from V and 2 bases from J, with 10 bases between. The CDR3 runs 14 residues. The CDR3 bases are TGTGCCAGCAGCCCCTCTTGGGCCTACAATGAGCAGTTCTTC. Its translation is CASSPSWAYNEQFF.

The V and J genes are TRBV5-1 and TRBJ2-7; 12 bases map to TRBD2. Germline trimming cut 4 bases from V and 3 bases from J; bases unmatched to any gene: 2. Germline CDR1 reads SGHRS; CDR2 reads YFSETQ. The CDR3 runs 14 residues. The CDR3 region is CASSVTSGGYEQYF. The CDR3 coding sequence is TGCGCCAGCAGCGTGACTAGCGGGGGCTACGAGCAGTACTTC. The full variable domain, rest sourced from reference TRBV5-1 and TRBJ2-7, is KAGVTQTPRYLIKTRGQQVTLSCSPISGHRSVSWYQQTPGQGLQFLFEYFSETQRNKGNFPGRFSGRQFSNSRSEMNVSTLELGDSALYLCASSVTSGGYEQYFGPGTRLTVT.

A few counts support this clonotype. CDR3 nucleotide sequence: TGTGCCTGGAGAGAAAGGGGTTTCACCTACGAGCAGTACTTC. Translation gives CAWRERGFTYEQYF. The chain employs TRBV30 and TRBJ2-7; TRBD1 might be the D (5 bases). The CDR3 spans 14 residues. The germline gives CDR1 GTSNPN, CDR2 SVGIG (reference sequence). V gave up 3 bases and J gave up 2 bases, with 14 bases separating them.

Judged by abundance, this clonotype is medium-sized (0.01 to 0.1%). The chain combines TRBV5-1 with TRBJ1-3; D gene ambiguous. The CDR3 is 16 residues long. CDR1 and CDR2 from the germline V gene are SGHRS and YFSETQ. The V and J ends lost 0 bases and 0 bases respectively, with 10 bases between them. CDR3 coding DNA: TGCGCCAGCAGCTTGGAGGGTCCCGACTCTGGAAACACCATATATTTT. Translating gives CASSLEGPDSGNTIYF.